These T cell receptor beta chains were read from a single sample in a study of cytomegalovirus exposure and HLA in healthy donors. Method: immunoSEQ multiplex PCR; TCRdb's copy keeps in-frame clones and lacks some. This table has some 140,000 clones, 65% to 80% appearing once. Source material: PBMCs. The receptors here all came from a woman aged 50 to 65 in good health and CMV-seropositive. The CDR3 runs from the conserved cysteine through the conserved F or W.

TRBV7-9 | CASSGQANTEAFF
TRBV9 | CASSVPPSGGAWDTQYF
TRBV30 | CAWSVMGRGQHTF
TRBV4-3 | CASSVGGAYNEQFF
TRBV23-1 | CASSQWHSHNYGYTF
TRBV4-3 | CASSLLGSRAAPGELFF
TRBV19 | CASRRDRYPDTQYF
TRBV30 | CAWTLDRGDNYGYTF
TRBV5-4 | CASSNMAGPSYEQYF
TRBV7-9 | CASSLTREGVDGQFF
TRBV6-1 | CASSDLTGGPYEQYF
TRBV18 | CASSAVPPPSEQFF
TRBV28 | CASSSRDTEAFF
TRBV28 | CASSSPTRANYGYTF
TRBV2 | CASDSIQPYSGNTIYF
TRBV19 | CASSTPRTGEETQYF
TRBV6-5 | CASSYGGLTEETQYF
TRBV29-1 | CSVSTGTGSTDTQYF
TRBV2 | CASSGSGSYNSPLHF
TRBV7-7 | CASSLGKERRPRDTEAFF
TRBV5-1 | CASSLEGDYEQYF
TRBV11-3 | CASSPGTAEGEQFF
TRBV5-1 | CASSLVRDSDSYEQYF
TRBV14 | CASSARYEQYF
TRBV6-1 | CASTLSREPYGYTF
TRBV2 | CASTWTAANEKLFF
TRBV6-1 | CASSSGTGGPYEQYF
TRBV29-1 | CSVEGQGNIQYF
TRBV19 | CASSTTGNTEAFF
TRBV7-2 | CASSLASGVMNTEAFF
TRBV6-4 | CASRRVGGSNSPLHF
TRBV7-3 | CASSLTPGGYSPLHF
TRBV6-6 | CASTHEGQGGEKLFF
TRBV6-1 | CASMQQEDGQPQHF
TRBV5-8 | CASSLVFGRGTGTNEKLFF
TRBV9 | CASSAPFLAGGNTGELFF
TRBV5-4 | CASSFRGAKNIQYF
TRBV27 | CASSSPGQGLDEQYF
TRBV6-5 | CASRQRTVYGYTF
TRBV30 | CAWRDRGGRHQAFF